These 20 T cell receptor beta chains originate from one sample sequenced in a study of CD8+CD57+ T cells in acquired aplastic anemia (dated by TCRdb to 2016 to 2019). The reads were generated on an Illumina HiSeq 2000. Profiling of TCR beta VDJ combinations and CDR3 sequences used genomic DNA as the template. TCRdb redid the processing of the public reads, applying fastp at Q25 and MiXCR, and retained in-frame beta chains. Each CDR3 protein gets just one entry, which takes the most common genes and DNA from the rows behind it. Within this sample are about 190,000 distinct CDR3 sequences, with 50% to 75% of them counted one time only. The top ten constitute 35% to 55% of the sample. Sequenced: sorted CD4+, CD8+, or CD8+CD57+ T cells (not recorded which) from PBMCs. Source of these receptors: a human donor with severe aplastic anemia or a healthy control (not recorded which).

This clonotype appeared a single time. A much larger clone is a single base away; this may be a read error. The CDR3 ends on some other residue instead of the conserved phenylalanine or tryptophan, so this is likely a read error. The chain uses TRBV20-1 and TRBJ1-2; 9 positions match TRBD1. Looked up from germline, CDR1 is DFQATT and CDR2 is SNEGSKA (reference sequence). The CDR3 length is 13 residues. The ends lost 4 bases at V and 4 bases at J; junction bases unmatched: 4. CDR3 nucleotide sequence: TGCAGTGCTACTATGACAGGGGGCTATGGCTACACCTCC. Translated, it gives CSATMTGGYGYTS.

The chain is built from TRBV20-1 and TRBJ1-2; possible D gene TRBD1, 6 bases. V was pared by 2 bases and J by 2 bases, with 12 bases between. The CDR3 sequence is 14 residues long. The germline V gene has CDR1 DFQATT and CDR2 SNEGSKA (reference sequence). CDR3 coding DNA: TGCAGTGCTAGAAACGGACAGAAAAACTATGGCTACACCTTC. It is translated as CSARNGQKNYGYTF.

This clonotype was seen once. The chain is built from TRBV20-1 and TRBJ1-2; 9 nucleotides agree with TRBD1. Germline lookup yields CDR1 DFQATT and CDR2 SNEGSKA (reference sequence). V was clipped by 4 bases and J by 7 bases; unmatched bases: 4. The CDR3 loop spans 12 amino acids. The CDR3, as DNA: TGCAGTGCTACCACAGGGGGCAGTGGCTACACCTTC. It translates to CSATTGGSGYTF.

This clonotype was picked up many times. The chain recombines TRBV5-6 with TRBJ2-1, with D perhaps matching TRBD1 (5 bases). Germline values: CDR1 SGHDT, CDR2 YYEEEE. V lost 4 bases and J lost 0, with 11 bases in between. The length of the CDR3 is 15 residues. The CDR3 DNA reads as TGTGCCAGCAGCCTGGACATCAACTCCTACAATGAGCAGTTCTTC. This translates into CASSLDINSYNEQFF.

This CDR3 is CASSDLTGGKLFF. The CDR3 DNA sequence: TGTGCCAGCAGTGATTTGACAGGAGGAAAACTGTTTTTT. The chain recombines TRBV25-1 with TRBJ1-4; D perhaps matches TRBD1 (6 bases). The V gene lost 3 bases and the J gene lost 10 bases, with 12 bases spanning the gap. Looked up from germline, CDR1 is MGHDK and CDR2 is SYGVNS. This CDR3 is built from 13 residues.

On this clonotype: Given a much more abundant clone one base away, this may be a read error. The CDR3 does not end in the conserved phenylalanine or tryptophan, so this is likely a read error. The genes are TRBV11-2 and TRBJ1-1; possibly TRBD1 for D (6 bases). Germline CDR1 reads SGHAT; CDR2 reads FQNNGV. Trimming pared 2 bases from V and 6 bases from J, leaving 10 bases between. CDR3 length: 13 residues. The CDR3 loop is CASSLMAGAEAFS. The CDR3 region has the DNA TGTGCCAGCAGCTTAATGGCAGGGGCTGAAGCTTTCTCT.

This clonotype was found a few times. This chain links TRBV3-1 with TRBJ1-1, with 8 bases lining up with TRBD1. The V gene end was trimmed by 7 bases and the J gene end by 4 bases; junction bases not matched to a gene: 14. This CDR3 has 16 amino acids. Germline V lookup: CDR1 LGHDT, CDR2 YNNKEL (reference sequence). For the CDR3, the DNA is TGTGCCAGCATCGTCCAGGGGGCGGGAGGGGTCACTGAAGCTTTCTTT. Protein product: CASIVQGAGGVTEAFF. Together with reference TRBV3-1 and TRBJ1-1, the CDR3 gives the full variable domain: DTAVSQTPKYLVTQMGNDKSIKCEQNLGHDTMYWYKQDSKKFLKIMFSYNNKELIINETVPNRFSPKSPDKAHLNLHINSLELGDSAVYFCASIVQGAGGVTEAFFGQGTRLTVV.

The gene calls are TRBV7-2 and TRBJ1-2; 10 bases are shared with TRBD1. The CDR3 has 14 amino acids. Germline V gene data show CDR1 as SGHTA and CDR2 as FQGNSA. J was trimmed by 5 bases and V by 2 bases; bases with no gene match: 2. The CDR3 DNA follows: TGTGCCAGCAGCTTACTGGGACAGGGGTATGGCTACACCTTC. This gives the protein CASSLLGQGYGYTF.

This chain connects TRBV29-1 to TRBJ1-2; 7 nucleotides align to TRBD1. The V gene end was trimmed by 3 bases and the J gene end by 5 bases; junction bases not matched to a gene: 9. Per the germline V gene, CDR1 is SQVTM and CDR2 is ANQGSEA. The CDR3 totals 14 residues. The CDR3 coding sequence is TGCAGCGTTGAGGAAACAGGGGTTGGGTATGGCTACACCTTC. Its protein product is CSVEETGVGYGYTF. The full variable domain, with the rest looked up from reference TRBV29-1 and TRBJ1-2, is SAVISQKPSRDICQRGTSLTIQCQVDSQVTMMFWYRQQPGQSLTLIATANQGSEATYESGFVIDKFPISRPNLTFSTLTVSNMSPEDSSIYLCSVEETGVGYGYTFGSGTRLTVV.

The CDR3 region is CASTRGNSGNTIYF. In DNA form, the CDR3 reads TGTGCCAGCACCAGGGGAAACTCTGGAAACACCATATATTTT. The chain uses TRBV2 and TRBJ1-3, with a tentative D call TRBD1 (6 bases). The CDR3 extends over 14 amino acids. Germline V gene sequence: CDR1 SNHLY, CDR2 FYNNEI. With 7 bases removed from V and 0 bases from J, the gap between germline ends came to 10 bases.

Ten or more counts support this clonotype. The chain joins TRBV2 to TRBJ1-4; the D is unclear. The V end lost 7 bases, the J end lost 5 bases, and 8 bases lay between the germline ends. CDR3 length: 12 residues. Germline V gene data show CDR1 as SNHLY and CDR2 as FYNNEI. The CDR3 DNA follows: TGTGCCAGCATCGCGGGCAATGAAAAACTGTTTTTT. Its protein product is CASIAGNEKLFF.

Turning to this clonotype: The missing conserved phenylalanine or tryptophan at the end of this CDR3 makes a read error likely. The chain combines TRBV7-9 with TRBJ2-1; D possibly corresponds to TRBD1 (5 bases). With 5 bases removed from V and 7 bases from J, the gap between germline ends came to 18 bases. In germline, CDR1 is SEHNR, CDR2 FQNEAQ (reference sequence). CDR3 length: 15 residues. The CDR3 DNA is TGTGCCAGCAGCCCGCCTCTGGGGCTAACGAATGAGCAGTTCCTC. Protein product: CASSPPLGLTNEQFL.

This clonotype was seen at least ten times. V is TRBV20-1 and J is TRBJ1-4, with 9 bases aligning to TRBD1. Germline CDR1 DFQATT, CDR2 SNEGSKA (reference sequence). The CDR3 spans 14 residues. J was trimmed by 1 base and V by 4 bases; bases with no gene match: 1. Here the CDR3 DNA reads TGCAGTGCTACGACAGGGGGAACTAATGAAAAACTGTTTTTT. It is translated as CSATTGGTNEKLFF.

This clonotype has at least ten counts. The V call is TRBV12-3 or TRBV12-4, the J call TRBJ2-5; 7 bases map to TRBD1. CDR3 length: 14 residues. Trimming took 6 bases from V and 2 from J; bases not matched to a gene: 6. CDR3 DNA: TGTGCCAGCAGCCGGGACAGAGAACAAGAGACCCAGTACTTC. Translation gives CASSRDREQETQYF.

This clonotype appeared many times. The chain carries TRBV7-6 and TRBJ2-1; D gene unclear. V was cut by 4 bases and J by 5 bases, with 9 bases left in between. Germline V CDR1 and CDR2: SGHVS, FNYEAQ. The CDR3 extends over 13 amino acids. The CDR3 sequence is CASSWQADNEQFF. CDR3 DNA: TGTGCCAGCAGCTGGCAGGCCGACAATGAGCAGTTCTTC. Full variable domain (outside the CDR3, taken from reference TRBV7-6 and TRBJ2-1): GAGVSQSPRYKVTKRGQDVALRCDPISGHVSLYWYRQALGQGPEFLTYFNYEAQQDKSGLPNDRFSAERPEGSISTLTIQRTEQRDSAMYRCASSWQADNEQFFGPGTRLTVL.

The table lists this clonotype with a few counts. The rearrangement uses TRBV2 and TRBJ1-2; TRBD1 agrees at 12 bases. J gave up 6 bases and V 4 bases, and 9 bases lay outside the gene matches. This CDR3 spans 16 amino acids. CDR1 and CDR2 (germline): SNHLY, FYNNEI. The CDR3 is CASSVGTGTGGHGYTF. The CDR3 DNA sequence: TGTGCCAGCAGTGTGGGGACCGGGACAGGGGGCCATGGCTACACCTTC.

This clonotype was seen a single time. The chain has TRBV10-3 and TRBJ2-5; 11 bases match TRBD2. V lost 10 bases, J lost 2 bases, and 9 bases stayed unmatched. Germline V gives CDR1 ENHRY, CDR2 SYGVKD. This CDR3 is built from 15 residues. This chain's CDR3 is CATASSGRYQETQYF. The CDR3 nucleotides read TGTGCCACCGCGTCTAGCGGGAGGTATCAAGAGACCCAGTACTTC.

This sequence joins TRBV5-1 and TRBJ1-6; TRBD1 might be the D (5 bases). CDR3 length: 14 residues. The germline V gene has CDR1 SGHRS and CDR2 YFSETQ. V lost 2 bases, J lost 9 bases, and 12 bases lay in between. The CDR3 loop reads CASSFGDVGSPLHF. CDR3 DNA: TGCGCCAGCAGCTTTGGGGACGTCGGTTCACCCCTCCACTTT.

The genes are TRBV6-4 and TRBJ2-1, with 10 bases lining up with TRBD2. V trimming: 5 bases; J trimming: 6 bases; junction bases outside the gene matches: 7. Germline V gene lookup returns CDR1 MRHNA and CDR2 SNTAGT. The CDR3 consists of 15 residues. CDR3 sequence reads: CASSHGTSESNEQFF. CDR3 in DNA: TGTGCCAGCAGTCACGGGACTAGCGAAAGCAATGAGCAGTTCTTC.

This chain links TRBV20-1 with TRBJ1-2; a weak D match, TRBD1 (5 bases). Trimming stripped 5 bases from V and 8 bases from J, with 15 bases between. From germline, CDR1 is DFQATT and CDR2 SNEGSKA (reference sequence). This CDR3 has 12 residues. The chain's CDR3 is CSAEKGFRGYTF. The DNA for the CDR3 is TGCAGTGCTGAGAAGGGGTTTAGAGGCTACACCTTC.